One and the same sample provided the 31 T cell receptor beta chains below, sequenced in a study of blood T cell repertoires in COVID-19. TCRdb's copy holds only in-frame clones and misses some; the assay was immunoSEQ multiplex PCR. The sample lists approximately 330,000 clones; 87% were seen once. Sequencing used peripheral blood. The receptors stem from a man aged 25-45 years with COVID-19, enrolled during active disease.

This clone was observed a few times. V gene TRBV18 combines with J gene TRBJ2-7; the match to TRBD1 covers 7 bases. The germline CDR1 and CDR2 sequences are KGHSH and LQKENI. J lost 6 bases, V lost 2 bases, and 4 bases had no gene match. CDR3 length equals 13 residues. Written as DNA, the CDR3 is TGTGCCAGCTCACCAGAACAGGGGCGCGAGCAGTACTTC. Protein sequence: CASSPEQGREQYF.

The rearrangement joins TRBV27 to TRBJ1-2; TRBD1 agrees at 7 bases. The CDR3 sequence is 15 residues long. Germline assignment: CDR1 MNHEY and CDR2 SMNVEV (reference sequence). Losses at the gene ends were 5 bases for V and 4 bases for J; bases not matched to a gene: 10. The CDR3 DNA reads TGTGCCAGCAGTCCCTCGACAGGGATGGGCTATGGCTACACCTTC. Translated: CASSPSTGMGYGYTF.

The chain employs TRBV6-1 and TRBJ1-5; the D is unclear. The CDR3 sequence is 14 residues long. Trimming took 2 bases from V and 7 from J, leaving 12 bases between them. Germline V gene lookup returns CDR1 MNHNS and CDR2 SASEGT. CDR3 in amino acids: CASSEMGTGQPQHF. The CDR3 DNA reads as TGTGCCAGCAGTGAAATGGGCACGGGACAGCCCCAGCATTTT.

This rearrangement joins TRBV5-4 to TRBJ2-5, with 11 bases matching TRBD2. The CDR3 totals 16 residues. Unmatched junction bases numbered 5, after V lost 3 bases and J lost 1 base. CDR1 SGHNT and CDR2 YYREEE come from the germline V gene (reference sequence). CDR3 in amino acids: CASSSRLAGFQETQYF. The CDR3 DNA sequence: TGTGCCAGCAGCTCCCGACTAGCGGGGTTCCAAGAGACCCAGTACTTC. Using reference TRBV5-4 and TRBJ2-5 for the parts outside the CDR3, the full variable domain is ETGVTQSPTHLIKTRGQQVTLRCSSQSGHNTVSWYQQALGQGPQFIFQYYREEENGRGNFPPRFSGLQFPNYSSELNVNALELDDSALYLCASSSRLAGFQETQYFGPGTRLLVL.

In nucleotides, the CDR3 is TGTGCCAGCAGTGAAAGGGTGGCAGGACTAGCCAAAAACATTCAGTACTTC. Translation: CASSERVAGLAKNIQYF. J is TRBJ2-4 and V is TRBV6-1; weak D call: TRBD2 (5 bases). The germline CDR1 and CDR2 sequences are MNHNS and SASEGT. This CDR3 comprises 17 residues. The V end lost 2 bases, the J end lost 0 bases, and 14 bases lay between the germline ends.

V and J are TRBV28 and TRBJ1-2; 9 bases fit TRBD1. Germline V gene data show CDR1 as MDHEN and CDR2 as SYDVKM. The CDR3 covers 15 residues. V was pared by 4 bases and J by 4 bases, with 7 bases of the junction left unmatched. This chain's CDR3 is CASSSPGTGIYGYTF. Written as DNA, the CDR3 is TGTGCCAGCAGTTCTCCCGGGACAGGGATCTATGGCTACACCTTC.

In DNA form, the CDR3 reads TGTGCCAGTAGTATATTTAGTTCGGCAGGGGAAGCTTTCTTT. Translation: CASSIFSSAGEAFF. The rearrangement links TRBV19 to TRBJ1-1; tentative D call: TRBD1 (5 bases). The CDR3 has 14 residues. V was clipped by 2 bases and J by 8 bases, with 15 bases between them. Germline V gene lookup returns CDR1 LNHDA and CDR2 SQIVND (reference sequence).

The chain joins TRBV27 to TRBJ2-1, with TRBD1 matching 9 bases. This CDR3 is 14 amino acids long. V was pared by 4 bases and J by 6 bases, with 4 bases of the junction left unmatched. Germline assignment: CDR1 MNHEY and CDR2 SMNVEV (reference sequence). The chain's CDR3 is CASSWDRVFNEQFF. As DNA, the CDR3 is TGTGCCAGCAGTTGGGACAGGGTCTTCAATGAGCAGTTCTTC.

The chain uses TRBV4-2 and TRBJ2-7, with 7 bases that match TRBD2. The trim removed 0 bases at V and 3 bases at J, leaving 5 bases unmatched. Germline V gene data show CDR1 as LGHNA and CDR2 as YNFKEQ. This CDR3 is built from 15 residues. CDR3 loop: CASSQDVASGYEQYF. The CDR3 coding sequence is TGTGCCAGCAGCCAAGATGTCGCTAGCGGCTACGAGCAGTACTTC.

This clone showed up many times. The V gene is TRBV10-3, the J gene TRBJ1-2, with D perhaps TRBD1 (5 bases). CDR1 ENHRY and CDR2 SYGVKD come from the germline V gene. Trimming took off 0 bases at V and 2 bases at J, with 10 bases between the two ends. CDR3 length: 15 amino acids. The CDR3 here is CAISESRGVNYGYTF. For the CDR3, the DNA is TGTGCCATCAGTGAGTCGCGGGGGGTAAACTATGGCTACACCTTC.

Note on this clone: Other DNA sequences within the sample encode an identical CDR3. The chain carries TRBV7-2 and TRBJ2-7; maybe TRBD1 (6 bases). Trimming pared 2 bases from V and 4 bases from J, leaving 9 bases between. The germline CDR1 and CDR2 sequences are SGHTA and FQGNSA. The CDR3 totals 13 residues. CDR3 DNA: TGTGCCAGCAGCTTAAACAGGGTTTACGAGCAGTACTTC. Translated: CASSLNRVYEQYF. Complete variable domain (other parts from reference TRBV7-2 and TRBJ2-7): GAGVSQSPSNKVTEKGKDVELRCDPISGHTALYWYRQSLGQGLEFLIYFQGNSAPDKSGLPSDRFSAERTGGSVSTLTIQRTQQEDSAVYLCASSLNRVYEQYFGPGTRLTVT.

The rearrangement uses TRBV15 and TRBJ1-5, with 7 bases fitting TRBD1. The germline CDR1 and CDR2 sequences are LNHNV and YYDKDF (reference sequence). This CDR3 contains 15 residues. V shed 4 bases, J shed 3 bases, and the junction held 6 bases outside the gene matches. The DNA for the CDR3 is TGTGCCACCAGCAAAGGGGGCGCCTACAATCAGCCCCAGCATTTT. It encodes CATSKGGAYNQPQHF.

The CDR3 protein is CASSYEGRGYGYTF. In DNA form, the CDR3 reads TGTGCCAGCAGTTACGAAGGAAGGGGATACGGCTACACCTTC. The rearrangement links TRBV6-5 to TRBJ1-2; tentatively, D is TRBD1 (5 bases). The CDR3 consists of 14 residues. The germline V gene encodes CDR1 MNHEY and CDR2 SVGAGI. The V end lost 2 bases, the J end lost 8 bases, and 15 bases lay between the germline ends.

The chain has TRBV9 and TRBJ2-1, with 9 positions matching TRBD2. Trimming cost V 3 bases and J 10 bases; bases outside gene matches: 5. Germline lookup yields CDR1 SGDLS and CDR2 YYNGEE. This CDR3 is built from 13 residues. CDR3 bases: TGTGCCAGCAGCGGATCTAGCGGGGACGAGCAGTTCTTC. Its protein product is CASSGSSGDEQFF.

This clone came up once. The chain has TRBV29-1 and TRBJ2-7; D call uncertain. Trimming stripped 5 bases from V and 7 bases from J, with 18 bases between. The CDR3 covers 13 residues. Looked up from germline, CDR1 is SQVTM and CDR2 is ANQGSEA. The CDR3 is CSVSEAGRSEQYF. In DNA form, the CDR3 reads TGCAGCGTTAGTGAAGCAGGTCGGTCTGAGCAGTACTTC.

The V and J genes are TRBV6-6 and TRBJ2-7; a possible D gene is TRBD1 (5 bases). Germline-derived CDR1 and CDR2 are MNHNY and SVGAGI (reference sequence). CDR3 size: 15 residues. The V end was cut by 2 bases, the J end by 0 bases, with 11 bases between. CDR3 nucleotide sequence: TGTGCCAGCAGTTACGAGGACATTAGCTCCTACGAGCAGTACTTC. Protein: CASSYEDISSYEQYF.

The CDR3 DNA is TGTGCCAGCAGTCGATATCGGGACTCGACCCTCTATAGCAATCAGCCCCAGCATTTT. This sequence encodes CASSRYRDSTLYSNQPQHF. The chain links TRBV27 to TRBJ1-5, with D maybe TRBD1 (5 bases). Trimming took off 5 bases at V and 0 bases at J, with 23 bases between the two ends. This CDR3 is 19 amino acids long. CDR1 is MNHEY, CDR2 SMNVEV, per germline (reference sequence).

There are a few counts of this clone. The identical CDR3 is also encoded by other nucleotide sequences in the sample. The rearrangement joins TRBV6-5 to TRBJ1-3; D is ambiguous. This CDR3 region has 14 residues. The germline V gene has CDR1 MNHEY and CDR2 SVGAGI. The germline V and J ends were trimmed by 6 bases and 0 bases, with 9 bases remaining between them. This CDR3 is CASSYRGSGNTIYF. The DNA for the CDR3 is TGTGCCAGCAGCTACCGGGGCTCTGGAAACACCATATATTTT.

This sequence joins TRBV9 and TRBJ1-2; 8 nucleotides agree with TRBD1. The CDR3 extends over 14 amino acids. In germline, CDR1 is SGDLS, CDR2 YYNGEE. J was trimmed by 4 bases and V by 0 bases; bases with no gene match: 2. The CDR3 nucleotides are TGTGCCAGCAGCGTAGCAGGGGGCTCCTATGGCTACACCTTC. Its translation is CASSVAGGSYGYTF.

This clone was seen once. V is TRBV5-1 and J is TRBJ2-7; tentatively, D is TRBD2 (6 bases). Germline CDR1 reads SGHRS; CDR2 reads YFSETQ. The V end was cut by 0 bases, the J end by 2 bases, with 9 bases between. The CDR3 consists of 14 residues. The CDR3 DNA reads TGCGCCAGCAGCTTGGTTCGCGGGACCTACGAGCAGTACTTC. Its translation: CASSLVRGTYEQYF.

This sequence joins TRBV2 and TRBJ2-3, with TRBD2 matching 10 bases. Germline V gene sequence: CDR1 SNHLY, CDR2 FYNNEI. The J segment lost 5 bases and the V segment lost 4 bases, leaving 3 bases of the junction unmatched. The CDR3 covers 14 residues. The CDR3 region is CASSGTSGRDTQYF. Written as DNA, the CDR3 is TGTGCCAGCAGTGGGACTAGCGGTAGAGATACGCAGTATTTT.

The chain links TRBV28 to TRBJ2-7; perhaps TRBD1 as D (6 bases). V dropped 1 base and J dropped 2 bases, with 12 bases sitting between them. The CDR3 extends over 15 amino acids. Germline lookup yields CDR1 MDHEN and CDR2 SYDVKM. This CDR3 reads CASSLYQGSTYEQYF. CDR3 DNA: TGTGCCAGCAGTTTATATCAGGGGTCTACCTACGAGCAGTACTTC. Full variable domain (remainder filled in from reference TRBV28 and TRBJ2-7): DVKVTQSSRYLVKRTGEKVFLECVQDMDHENMFWYRQDPGLGLRLIYFSYDVKMKEKGDIPEGYSVSREKKERFSLILESASTNQTSMYLCASSLYQGSTYEQYFGPGTRLTVT.

The chain recombines TRBV19 with TRBJ2-5; TRBD2 matches 12 bases. The V and J ends lost 4 bases and 1 base, in that order; junction bases with no gene match: 10. The germline V gene has CDR1 LNHDA and CDR2 SQIVND (reference sequence). CDR3 length: 18 residues. The CDR3 loop reads CASSTSGGAAGVQETQYF. CDR3 DNA sequence: TGTGCCAGTAGTACTAGCGGGGGGGCCGCAGGTGTCCAAGAGACCCAGTACTTC.

The chain employs TRBV6-2 or TRBV6-3 and TRBJ2-7; 12 bases map to TRBD1. Looked up from germline, CDR1 is MNHEY and CDR2 is SVGEGT. Losses at the gene ends were 6 bases for V and 2 bases for J; bases not matched to a gene: 11. There are 17 residues in the CDR3. CDR3 amino acids: CASSSGTGGYQAYEQYF. CDR3 in DNA: TGTGCCAGCAGCTCCGGGACAGGGGGCTACCAAGCCTACGAGCAGTACTTC.

The CDR3 DNA is TGTGCCAGCGCTGAGGCGAACACCGGGGAGCTGTTTTTT. This codes for CASAEANTGELFF. The chain couples TRBV28 to TRBJ2-2; D is unresolved. The CDR3 is made up of 13 amino acids. Trimming took off 8 bases at V and 0 bases at J, with 7 bases between the two ends. CDR1 MDHEN and CDR2 SYDVKM come from the germline V gene.

This chain uses TRBV6-5 with TRBJ1-4; D is possibly TRBD1 (5 bases). V dropped 0 bases and J dropped 0 bases, with 5 bases sitting between them. Per the germline V gene, CDR1 is MNHEY and CDR2 is SVGAGI. This CDR3 contains 15 residues. The CDR3 DNA reads as TGTGCCAGCAGTTACTCAGGGGCAACTAATGAAAAACTGTTTTTT. This encodes CASSYSGATNEKLFF.

The genes are TRBV9 and TRBJ1-2, with no clear D. CDR3 size: 15 residues. The germline V gene encodes CDR1 SGDLS and CDR2 YYNGEE. V was trimmed by 0 bases and J by 4 bases, leaving 13 bases between them. In DNA, the CDR3 is TGTGCCAGCAGCGTAGGGACCGCTGCGGGCTATGGCTACACCTTC. It codes for CASSVGTAAGYGYTF.

The chain employs TRBV27 and TRBJ2-7; 15 bases match TRBD2. CDR3 length: 18 amino acids. Germline loops: CDR1 MNHEY, CDR2 SMNVEV (reference sequence). The V and J ends lost 5 bases and 4 bases, in that order; junction bases with no gene match: 12. This chain's CDR3 is CASSPRTSGGAGGYEQYF. The CDR3 DNA sequence: TGTGCCAGCAGTCCCCGGACTAGCGGGGGGGCCGGGGGATACGAGCAGTACTTC.

The rearrangement uses TRBV7-2 and TRBJ2-7; a possible D gene is TRBD2 (6 bases). There are 15 residues in the CDR3. Trimming cost V 4 bases and J 3 bases, with 16 bases left between them. Germline CDR1 is SGHTA and CDR2 is FQGNSA. CDR3 region: CASSSRGATDYEQYF. The CDR3 nucleotides read TGTGCCAGCAGCTCCCGCGGGGCGACAGACTACGAGCAGTACTTC.

The J gene is TRBJ2-3, the V gene TRBV4-3; D possibly corresponds to TRBD2 (7 bases). Trimming took off 1 base at V and 1 base at J, with 12 bases between the two ends. CDR1 LGHNA and CDR2 YSLEER come from the germline V gene. The length of the CDR3 is 16 residues. The CDR3 protein is CASSQVGGGGTDTQYF. Written as DNA, the CDR3 is TGCGCCAGCAGCCAAGTAGGGGGGGGAGGCACAGATACGCAGTATTTT.

The V gene is TRBV19, the J gene TRBJ2-5; D unclear. Looked up from germline, CDR1 is LNHDA and CDR2 is SQIVND (reference sequence). Between the trimmed V and J ends, which lost 5 bases and 1 base, there was a span of 5 bases. The CDR3 runs 12 residues. Written as DNA, the CDR3 is TGTGCCAGTAGTCCATCCCAAGAGACCCAGTACTTC. Translated: CASSPSQETQYF.